What follows describes a single TCR beta chain. The source of the sample is a study of blood T cell repertoires in COVID-19. Produced via immunoSEQ multiplex PCR; TCRdb's table is partial and in-frame only. The sample includes approximately 440,000 clones, around 87% of them seen just once. With V trimmed by 7 bases and J by 3 bases, 8 bases remained unmatched. This CDR3 has 14 amino acids. Germline CDR1 is WSHSY and CDR2 is SAAADI. Sequencing was performed on PBMCs or T cells enriched from blood (not recorded which). This clonotype was sampled from a woman between 18 and 29 years old who had recovered from COVID-19. The V gene is TRBV10-2, the J gene TRBJ2-7, with 8 bases aligning to TRBD2. CDR3 loop: CASTPSGGVYEQYF. The DNA of the CDR3 is TGCGCCAGCACCCCTTCGGGGGGGGTCTACGAGCAGTACTTC.